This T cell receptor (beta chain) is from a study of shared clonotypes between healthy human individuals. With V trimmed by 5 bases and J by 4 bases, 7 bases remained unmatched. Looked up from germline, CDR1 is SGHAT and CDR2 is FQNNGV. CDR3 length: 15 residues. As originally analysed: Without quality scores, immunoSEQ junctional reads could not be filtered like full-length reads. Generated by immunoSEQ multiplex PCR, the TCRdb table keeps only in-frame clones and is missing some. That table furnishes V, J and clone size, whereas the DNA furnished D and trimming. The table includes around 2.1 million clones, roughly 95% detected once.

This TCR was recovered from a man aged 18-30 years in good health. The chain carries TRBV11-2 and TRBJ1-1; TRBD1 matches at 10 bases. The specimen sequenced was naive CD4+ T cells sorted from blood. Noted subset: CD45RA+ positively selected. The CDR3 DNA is TGTGCCAGCAGCACCGACAGGGGGCGAAGCACTGAAGCTTTCTTT. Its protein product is CASSTDRGRSTEAFF.